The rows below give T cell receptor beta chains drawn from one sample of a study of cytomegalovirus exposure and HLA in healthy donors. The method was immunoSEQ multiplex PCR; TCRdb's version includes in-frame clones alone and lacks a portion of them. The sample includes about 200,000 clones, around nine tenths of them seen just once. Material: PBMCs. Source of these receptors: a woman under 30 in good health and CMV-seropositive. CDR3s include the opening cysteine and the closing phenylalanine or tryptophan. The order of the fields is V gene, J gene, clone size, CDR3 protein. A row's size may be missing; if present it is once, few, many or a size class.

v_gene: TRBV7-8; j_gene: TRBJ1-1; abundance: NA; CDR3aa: CASSPRTGSSTEAFF
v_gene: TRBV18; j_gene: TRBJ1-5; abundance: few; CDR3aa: CASSPGQLRDQPQHF
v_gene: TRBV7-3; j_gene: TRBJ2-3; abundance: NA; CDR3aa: CASSFAGTSDTQYF
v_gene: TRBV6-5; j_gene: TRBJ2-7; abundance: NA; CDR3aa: CASKDSSYEQYF
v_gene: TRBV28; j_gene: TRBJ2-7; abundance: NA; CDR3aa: CAYADRGGSYEQYF
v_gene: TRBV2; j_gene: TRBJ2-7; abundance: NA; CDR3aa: CASSERDRGYEQYF
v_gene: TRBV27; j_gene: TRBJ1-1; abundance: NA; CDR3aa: CASTNFLTEAFF
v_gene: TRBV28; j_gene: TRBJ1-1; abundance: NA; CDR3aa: CASSISRGDREAFF
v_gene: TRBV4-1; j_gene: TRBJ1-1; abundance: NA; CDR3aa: CASSPSQGLTEAFF
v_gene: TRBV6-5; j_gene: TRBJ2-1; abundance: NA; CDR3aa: CASSLAGGGNEQFF
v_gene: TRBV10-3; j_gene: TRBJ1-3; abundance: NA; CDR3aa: CAISESRGSGNTIYF
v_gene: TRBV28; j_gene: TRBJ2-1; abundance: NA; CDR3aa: CASRTTSGRADEQFF
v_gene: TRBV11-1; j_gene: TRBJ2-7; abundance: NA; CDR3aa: CASSLGFNRASYEQYF
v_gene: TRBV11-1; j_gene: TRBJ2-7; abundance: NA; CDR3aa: CASSSRGLVAGDEQYF
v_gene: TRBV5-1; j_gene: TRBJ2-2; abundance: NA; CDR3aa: CASSRLAGANTGELFF
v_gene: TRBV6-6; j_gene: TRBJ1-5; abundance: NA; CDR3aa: CASSYGRGLNQPQHF
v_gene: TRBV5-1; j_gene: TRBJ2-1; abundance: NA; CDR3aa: CASSFIWEGGPHEQFF
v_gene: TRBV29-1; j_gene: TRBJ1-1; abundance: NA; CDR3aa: CSGQGLNTEAFF
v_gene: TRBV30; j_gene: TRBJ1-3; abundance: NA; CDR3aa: CAWRDRGPGNTIYF
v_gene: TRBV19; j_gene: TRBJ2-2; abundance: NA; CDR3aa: CASHRDRVNTGELFF
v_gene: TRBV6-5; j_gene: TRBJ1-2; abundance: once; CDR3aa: CASSNYRGDYGYTF
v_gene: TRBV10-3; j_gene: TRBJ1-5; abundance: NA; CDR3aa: CAVGGLSNQPQHF
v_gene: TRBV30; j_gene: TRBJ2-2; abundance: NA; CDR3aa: CAWIQPASVTGELFF
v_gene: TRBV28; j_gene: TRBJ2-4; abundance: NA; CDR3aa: CASSFRADELDF
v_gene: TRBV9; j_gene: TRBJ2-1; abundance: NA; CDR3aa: CASSVGGTSGRVGNEQFF
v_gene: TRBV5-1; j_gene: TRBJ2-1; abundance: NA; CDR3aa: CASSLDPSGRANEQFF
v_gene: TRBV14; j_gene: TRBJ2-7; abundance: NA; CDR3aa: CASSQGDWGQAHYEQYF
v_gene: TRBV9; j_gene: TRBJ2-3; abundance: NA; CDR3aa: CASSTLAGGGTDTQYF
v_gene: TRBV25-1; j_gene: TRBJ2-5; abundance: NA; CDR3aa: CASSPGLGRETQYF
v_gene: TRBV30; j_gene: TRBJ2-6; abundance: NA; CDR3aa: CAWSVGAGANVLTF
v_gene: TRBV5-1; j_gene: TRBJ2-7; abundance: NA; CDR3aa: CASSLGWGDSYEQYF
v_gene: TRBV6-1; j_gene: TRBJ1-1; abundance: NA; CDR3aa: CASSAGQGMNTEAFF
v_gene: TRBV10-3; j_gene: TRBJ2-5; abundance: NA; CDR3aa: CAITNSPQETQYF
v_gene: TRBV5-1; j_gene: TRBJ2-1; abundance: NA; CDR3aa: CASSSDRSYNEQFF
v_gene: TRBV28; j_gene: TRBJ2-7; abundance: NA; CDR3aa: CASSVLMDRVSYEQYF
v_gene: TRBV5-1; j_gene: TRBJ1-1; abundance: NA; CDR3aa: CASSLESGRGTEAFF
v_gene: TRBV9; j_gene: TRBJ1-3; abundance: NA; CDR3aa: CASSVADMGRSGNTIYF
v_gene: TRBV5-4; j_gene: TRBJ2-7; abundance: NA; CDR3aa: CASSLGPGWGAGGSYEQYF
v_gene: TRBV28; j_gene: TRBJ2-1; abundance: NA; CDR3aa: CASSDQRNEQFF
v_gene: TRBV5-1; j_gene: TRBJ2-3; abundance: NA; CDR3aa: CASSFNTQGTSGRGTDTQYF
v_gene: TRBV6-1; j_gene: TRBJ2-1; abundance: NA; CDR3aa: CASSEVASGSSNEQFF
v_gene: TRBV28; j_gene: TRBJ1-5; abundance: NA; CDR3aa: CASSLWGASNQPQHF
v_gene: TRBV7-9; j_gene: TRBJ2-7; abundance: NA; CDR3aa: CASSPSPLDRGSEQYF
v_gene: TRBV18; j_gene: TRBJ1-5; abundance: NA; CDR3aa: CASSRYRTDYSNQPQHF
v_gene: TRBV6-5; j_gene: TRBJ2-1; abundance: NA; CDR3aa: CASSRDTRLGNEQFF